This T cell receptor beta chain appears in the sequencing data of a study of blood T cell repertoires in COVID-19. Overall study: The origin of the acute and convalescent COVID-19 samples was the United States, Italy and Spain. PBMCs, B-cell-depleted T cells, or T cells provided the cDNA or gDNA that made up the material.

The CDR3 consists of 14 residues. CDR1 and CDR2 from the germline V gene are SGHTA and FQGNSA. V was trimmed by 1 base and J by 4 bases, leaving 8 bases between them. Assay: immunoSEQ multiplex PCR; the TCRdb copy retains only in-frame clones and omits some. The sample yields tens of thousands of clones, 80% seen once. This receptor was obtained from a human donor in a cohort sampled during active COVID-19. The sample consisted of peripheral blood. V and J are TRBV7-2 and TRBJ1-5; no clear D. This CDR3 is CASSLDPGNQPQHF. The CDR3 nucleotides read TGTGCCAGCAGCTTAGATCCGGGGAATCAGCCCCAGCATTTT.